A single T cell receptor (beta chain) is shown here with its context. Its antigen target is currently unknown. One base away there is no much larger clone; base qualities are not given. V is cut by 1 base and J by 0 bases, and the space between the germline ends is 10 bases. The CDR3 covers 16 residues, taking in both the cysteine and the phenylalanine. CDR3 DNA is the only sequence kept; it has 48 bases, read in frame from the first base. CDR1 and CDR2, per the germline V gene, are SGHTA and FQGNSA. Donors were under 40 systemically healthy Caucasian individuals from Russia aged roughly 6 to 95 years. Around 9.8 milliliters of peripheral blood were collected from each donor into EDTA-treated Vacutainer tubes. Ficoll-Paque density-gradient centrifugation was used to isolate PBMCs, with at least 7 million per sample. Total RNA was extracted from PBMCs with Trizol reagent, with at least 5.5 micrograms obtained per sample. For every donor, an aliquot of PBMCs went through flow cytometry to measure the percentages of naive CD45RAhigh/CD27high T cells.

These data are taken from a study of blood T cells in healthy people across ages (dated by TCRdb to the mid-2010s). Regarding the research as a whole: Template switching captured roughly one uniquely barcoded TCR beta cDNA molecule per two T cells in model experiments. To track age-related changes in TCR beta repertoire diversity, the study relied on deep sequencing normalized with unique cDNA molecular identifiers. The donors were divided into four age groups: young (average approximately 17 years), middle-aged (about 40), aged (approximately 62) and long-lived (about 80). To avoid experimental bias, donors of different ages were distributed randomly across sequencing lanes. The study analyzed two additional independent replicas of 1 million unique cDNA reads from the same blood draw for two donors, one aged 18 to 29 and one aged 80 or older. Results the study describes overall, beyond this receptor: There was a strong correlation between observed TCR beta diversity and the percentage of naive T cells measured by flow cytometry. As age increased, observed TCR beta diversity per million T cells dropped in a roughly linear way, and a significant reduction was already evident by age roughly 36. Because profiling used bulk unsorted PBMCs, naive and antigen-experienced compartments could not be compared conclusively. Estimates of total diversity based on one million sequenced T cells were considered lower bounds and underestimates. The long-lived group showed more naive CD4+ T cells, fewer expanded clones and increased TCR diversity than the aged group, suggesting age selection. Because the CMV infection status of the donors was unknown, age-related changes in expanded clonotypes may potentially have been confounded.

The method was 5' RACE. Sequencing relied on an Illumina HiSeq 2500. A second roughly 6 to 12 cycle PCR used a sample-barcoded 5' primer and a J-beta primer mix. Each TCR beta cDNA molecule received a unique molecular identifier from a template-switch 5' adaptor carrying 12 random nucleotides. At least 2.5 million CDR3-containing paired-end reads were obtained from each sample. The Mint cDNA synthesis kit, primed by a TRBC-specific oligonucleotide, was used to synthesize first-strand cDNA from all RNA. All cDNA was treated with uracil-DNA glycosylase and then went through a first 18-cycle PCR with the universal primers M1SS and BC2_uni_R. Regarding the original processing steps: For normalization, 1 million high-quality reads were randomly selected from each sample, with every read carrying a distinct molecular identifier. Reads sharing molecular identifiers were discarded rather than binned into consensus sequences. CDR3 identification, clonotype clustering and error correction used MiTCR with a Q25 quality threshold and the strictest error-elimination algorithm. A nonparametric unseen species model with Euler transformation was used to estimate a lower bound on total TCR beta diversity. In TCRdb, the public reads were trimmed at Q25 with fastp and aligned with MiXCR, with productive beta chains retained. Merged by CDR3 protein, the rows form single entries marked with the most common genes and DNA. TCRdb's processing, not the authors' own work, is the source of the V and J calls. The table for this sample lists 600,000 or so distinct CDR3 sequences; approximately 30% of them were counted only once. 15% to 19% of the sample is held by the ten biggest clonotypes.

The chain links TRBV7-2 with TRBJ2-1; no confident D gene assignment can be made. The sequenced material came from blood. The TCR originated in a woman aged 80 or older in good health. CDR3 protein: CASSLGLNPSYNEQFF. The DNA sequence is TGTGCCAGCAGCTTAGGACTGAACCCCTCCTACAATGAGCAGTTCTTC.